What follows are 4 T cell receptor beta chains derived from one specimen sequenced in a study of shared clonotypes between healthy human individuals (dated by TCRdb to 2019 to 2021). Library method: the immunoSEQ multiplex PCR assay. Here the immuneACCESS table is served through TCRdb, limited to in-frame sequences with V and J called. Missing clones are a known gap in these copies; in checked studies unresolved V genes cover under half, and the rest lacks a known reason. Here the sample has about 230,000 clones; over 60% occur a single time. Jointly, the top ten make up more than 9.5% of the sample. Sequences were obtained from memory CD4+ T cells sorted from blood. The cell subset or site label corresponds to: CD45RA-negative fraction. These receptors all come from a man aged 30 to 39 in good health.

This clone has a single count. The CDR3 nucleotides read TGTGCCAGCAGCTTTTCTAGAGGGGAGGGCACAGAGCAGTTCTTC. It codes for CASSFSRGEGTEQFF. This chain joins TRBV7-8 and TRBJ2-1; TRBD2 aligns across 7 bases. The junction had 12 bases not matched to a gene; V was cut back by 3 bases and J by 10 bases. The CDR3 length is 15 residues. The germline gives CDR1 SGHVS, CDR2 FQNEAQ.

The chain employs TRBV5-1 and TRBJ2-7; TRBD2 aligns across 10 bases. Germline-derived CDR1 and CDR2 are SGHRS and YFSETQ. V lost 5 bases and J lost 1; bases outside the gene matches: 3. This CDR3 has 14 amino acids. Here the CDR3 DNA reads TGCGCCAGCAGGCTAGCGGGGGCGTCCTACGAGCAGTACTTC. Its protein is CASRLAGASYEQYF.

This clone turned up a few times. The gene calls are TRBV18 and TRBJ1-1; tentative D call: TRBD1 (5 bases). V lost 5 bases to trimming and J lost 5 bases, with 15 bases between them. Germline V lookup: CDR1 KGHSH, CDR2 LQKENI. The CDR3 has 14 amino acids. CDR3 sequence reads: CASSTVPGNTEAFF. CDR3 nucleotides: TGTGCCAGCTCAACCGTTCCAGGGAATACTGAAGCTTTCTTT.

The rearrangement links TRBV5-1 to TRBJ2-2; maybe TRBD2 (6 bases). Germline-derived CDR1 and CDR2 are SGHRS and YFSETQ. CDR3 length: 15 residues. V lost 4 bases and J lost 4, with 14 bases in between. CDR3 in DNA: TGCGCCAGCAGCCCTAGCTCTAGCGTCACCGGGGAGCTGTTTTTT. It specifies CASSPSSSVTGELFF.